This TCR beta chain appears in the sequencing data of a study of T cells in Graves' hyperthyroidism and ophthalmopathy. Thyroid ultrasound, orbital computed tomography, clinical symptoms, and serum thyroxine and TRAb underpinned diagnoses. Amplified regions were TCR beta CDR3 sequences from RNA transcripts. TCR CDR3 regions were first amplified by RT-PCR with HTBI primers. TCRdb redid the calling of the multiplex PCR reads with MiXCR, one entry per CDR3 protein. The sample consists of just over 550,000 distinct CDR3 sequences, around 42% of them appearing once. CDR3 length: 14 amino acids. The V and J ends lost 4 bases and 2 bases, in that order; junction bases with no gene match: 3. The V gene's germline CDR1 is LNHNV and CDR2 YYDKDF (reference sequence). Study results and caveats: Separation of ophthalmopathy from stable hyperthyroidism was achieved by a 13 V-J model.

This clonotype was seen at least ten times. The antigen remains undetermined. This receptor was identified in a woman between 18 and 29 years old with Graves' hyperthyroidism. The sample comprised peripheral blood or thyroid tissue (not recorded which). This sequence joins TRBV15 and TRBJ2-5; 8 bases line up with TRBD2. CDR3 in DNA: TGTGCCACCAGCAAAGGCGGGGGGCAAGAGACCCAGTACTTC. Amino acids: CATSKGGGQETQYF.